This record concerns one TCR beta chain sequence. The specificity of this receptor is unknown. One end of the junction varies from germline; a read error may be responsible. This CDR3 is also generated by other DNA sequences in the sample. The cohort was made up of under 800 healthy bone marrow donors. All cohort members were sampled while nominally healthy, although unrecorded immune exposures were likely present. CMV serostatus was positive for 289 and negative for about 55% of the 666 cohort members, and was not recorded for this donor. Every donor gave a peripheral blood sample, and the peripheral blood mononuclear cells from that sample were used for TCR beta sequencing. The Qiagen DNeasy Blood Extraction Kit was used to extract genomic DNA from the blood cell samples. Library preparation employed the immunoSEQ multiplex PCR assay. For the multiplex PCR, a mixture combining 60 forward primers for TCR Vbeta segments and 13 reverse primers for TCR Jbeta segments was used. Amplification of the CDR3 region of rearranged TCR beta genes was performed with a multiplex PCR assay on genomic DNA. The amplified TCR beta libraries were sequenced on the Illumina HiSeq System as 87-base-pair reads. The published analysis was carried out like this. Across the 666 repertoires, a later analysis counted 80 million or so unique TCR beta chains, roughly 11 million of which were shared by at least two donors. A nearest-neighbor algorithm error-corrected the raw reads and collapsed the reads into unique sequences, merging closely related sequences to remove PCR and sequencing errors. V, D and J gene segments were assigned by aligning CDR3 sequences to IMGT reference sequences. For a sequence to be retained, a match of at least six nucleotides to both a V gene segment and a J gene segment was required. A rearrangement was called productive if the CDR3 had no stop codons and remained in frame with V and J, and every other rearrangement was called non-productive. Following IMGT convention, CDR3 was defined as the stretch from the second conserved V-encoded cysteine up to the conserved J-encoded phenylalanine. The earlier analysis of some 550 of the donors excluded any sequence lacking an unambiguous match to a single V gene segment. An earlier analysis of fewer than 750 of the donors classified V segments as functional when productive rearrangements were above 56.7% and as segregating when the standard deviation between donors was above 5%. A statistical classification framework was built for diagnosing cytomegalovirus status from the catalog of TCR beta chain sequences. In a later analysis, TCR nucleotide sequences were compared against IMGT/GENE-DB human TR gene sequences so that V and J genes could be assigned. In a later analysis, CDR3 sequences and most-parsimonious VDJ recombination scenarios were assigned using the TCRdist pipeline. In a later analysis, each TCR beta chain was defined by its CDR3 amino acid sequence together with its V-gene family, and reads lacking a unique V-gene family were excluded. A later analysis removed 450 to 600 highly shared, low-generation-probability nucleotide sequences to deal with suspected cross-contamination and a sequencing artifact. In a later analysis, a clonal expansion index was calculated for each public chain from normalized within-repertoire ranks of inferred template counts. Generation probabilities in a later analysis came from a VDJ recombination model fitted to out-of-frame rearrangements, and those results were checked against IGoR. In a later analysis, hypergeometric tests were used to score TCR-TCR, TCR-HLA and TCR-CMV co-occurrence, with a repertoire-size bias correction applied to TCR pairs. False discovery rates were estimated in a later analysis by permuting HLA or CMV assignments 20 times. A later analysis grouped co-occurring TCRs with DBSCAN, adding TCRdist sequence similarity when clustering within HLA-allele-positive subsets. Co-occurrence clustering excluded repertoires with fewer than 30,000 or more than 120,000 public chains, plus five with anomalous nucleotide sharing. What TCRdb holds here is the immuneACCESS table cut down to in-frame rearrangements. Part of the clones is not present; checked against another copy, under half of the missing clones reflect an unresolved V gene, and the others are unexplained. The V and J calls and clone size come from that table; D and trimming were worked out from the DNA. This sample comprises around 150,000 clones, approximately 70% of them detected only once. In total, the top ten clones hold 13% to 15% of the sample.

The CDR3 sequence holds 14 residues, the cysteine and phenylalanine included. The sequence is cut down to CDR3 DNA, 42 bases in frame from base 1. The germline V gene (reference sequence) sets CDR1 to SGHNT and CDR2 to YYREEE. The data originate from a study of cytomegalovirus exposure and HLA in healthy donors (dated by TCRdb to about 2017). At the level of the whole study: An earlier analysis of some 600 of the donors reported 276 Gb of sequence data and 117 million unique TCR beta sequences obtained from approximately 180 million T cells. To study patterns of TCR occurrence, a later analysis re-analyzed previously published TCR beta repertoires from around 700 donors and added high-resolution HLA genotyping. Four or five DR-DQ haplotypes were handled as single units for association and clustering, since linkage in the cohort was strong. A separate validation cohort of approximately 130 different subjects was used in addition to the roughly 670-subject first cohort. Every repertoire in the discovery cohort had been generated on one and the same sequencing platform. HLA typing included class I and class II loci at four-digit resolution. Alongside the repertoire data, information on donor age, sex, ethnicity and CMV serostatus was compiled. To decide whether each TCR beta V gene segment behaved as functional or pseudogenic, an earlier analysis of some 580 of the donors relied on high-throughput TCR beta sequencing. The T cell repertoires of under 700 subjects were profiled by immunosequencing and related to cytomegalovirus serostatus. Rather than drawing on any new phenotypic data, the later analysis identified candidate immune exposures from TCR beta sequences and the way those sequences occurred across donors. The genetic ancestry cluster associated with self-reported Caucasian donors included 70% to 85% of the roughly 400 genotyped donors. The study aimed to test whether signatures of past pathogen exposure could be identified by cataloging public T cell receptors. The study combined high-throughput TCR immunosequencing, statistical association of individual TCRs with disease status, and machine learning to predict cytomegalovirus infection status. A later genetic analysis took genome-wide SNP genotypes for about three fifths of the roughly 670 donors and used that subset as a discovery cohort. Typing coverage differed by locus: A, B, C, DRB1 and DQB1 were typed in roughly 620-630 donors, DQA1 in approximately 520, DPA1 in 606, and DPB1 in 400 to 480. Across approximately 420 genotyped donors of the cohort, an average of approximately 240,000 unique TCR beta nucleotide sequences per donor were sequenced, and approximately 17% of those sequences were non-productive. Approximately 330 gigabases of sequencing data and around 88 million unique TCR sequences made up an early release that covered approximately 650 HLA-typed donors.

What the work shows at the level of the full study, not this receptor alone: Immune exposure information for the cohort was limited to CMV serostatus. In the study, about 150 TCR beta chains were listed as associated with cytomegalovirus. In vitro tests confirmed that a few of the cytomegalovirus-associated TCR beta chains recognize cytomegalovirus antigens. In this cohort, only TCR beta chains were sequenced, and detectable features were limited by the absence of alpha or paired-chain data. A cluster of highly shared sequence variants was judged likely to be a technical artifact of the sequencing pipeline. When HLA alleles, especially DR and DQ, strongly co-occurred, attributing TCR associations to individual alleles was difficult. According to the authors, the approach could potentially be generalized to other disease states and immunological phenotypes. A later genetic analysis associated a missense DCLRE1C variant with V-gene and J-gene trimming of TCR beta chains, and an independent cohort replicated the association. In a later analysis, the rate of TCR association differed among HLA loci, with DRB1 alleles having the most associated TCRs and HLA-C alleles having the fewest. In a later analysis, most CMV-associated TCR beta chains were found to appear HLA-restricted, with HLA associations seemingly driven largely by CMV exposure. Because counts were too low, under 20 rarely observed V segments, including chromosome 9 orphons, were left out of the earlier analysis of some 640 of the donors. An earlier analysis of approximately 500 of the donors showed that most TCR beta V segments appeared in productive rearrangements either about 90% or about 30% of the time, which broadly matched IMGT annotations. Because HLA typing was unavailable for some donors at each locus, only the typed subset was used in association tests. The 87-base-pair reads could not distinguish some IMGT-functional V segments, including TRBV6-2 and TRBV6-3, so those segments were excluded. The presence/absence analyses assumed that sequencing depth was roughly uniform across donors, and that assumption may not be true. Linkage disequilibrium might explain the correlated functional status among segregating V segments, but an unknown experimental factor could not be excluded. A further reported finding was that TCR beta sequences accurately predicted the HLA-A and HLA-B alleles for most subjects in the first cohort. Most TCR sequences were seen in very few donors, while some public TCRs were found in many individuals. The classifier was reported to diagnose cytomegalovirus status with high specificity and sensitivity in both the original cohort and the validation cohort. A later genetic analysis reported fewer N-insertions in productive TCRs among donors in an Asian-associated ancestry cluster than the roughly 720-donor mean. A later analysis reported that several top co-occurrence clusters appeared linked to parvovirus B19, influenza, CMV and Epstein-Barr virus. A later analysis associated 17,000 or so TCR beta sequences with specific HLA alleles at a false discovery rate of 0.05. In a later analysis, HLA-associated TCR beta chains were found to be more clonally expanded and to have lower generation probabilities than equally common non-associated chains.

Sequencing used PBMCs. This sequence originates from a human donor in good health. The sequence links TRBV5-4 to TRBJ2-1, with 8 central nucleotides matching TRBD1. The bases are TGTGCCAGCAGCAGGGGACAGGAATACAATGAGCAATTCTTC. Translated, this is CASSRGQEYNEQFF. The entire variable domain, with the stretches around the CDR3 drawn from the reference TRBV5-4 and TRBJ2-1 proteins, is ETGVTQSPTHLIKTRGQQVTLRCSSQSGHNTVSWYQQALGQGPQFIFQYYREEENGRGNFPPRFSGLQFPNYSSELNVNALELDDSALYLCASSRGQEYNEQFFGPGTRLTVL.